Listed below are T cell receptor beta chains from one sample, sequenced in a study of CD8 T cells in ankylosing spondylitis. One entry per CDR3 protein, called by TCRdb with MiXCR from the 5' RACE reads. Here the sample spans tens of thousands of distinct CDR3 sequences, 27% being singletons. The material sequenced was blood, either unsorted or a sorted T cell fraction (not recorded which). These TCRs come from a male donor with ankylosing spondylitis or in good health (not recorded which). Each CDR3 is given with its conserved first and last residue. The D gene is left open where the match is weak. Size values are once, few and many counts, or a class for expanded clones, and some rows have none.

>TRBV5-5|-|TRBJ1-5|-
CASSLDAGVRWVQPQHF
TGTGCCAGCAGCTTGGATGCCGGGGTCCGTTGGGTTCAGCCCCAGCATTTT
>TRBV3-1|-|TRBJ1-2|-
CASSPAPAANYGYTF
TGTGCCAGCAGCCCCGCCCCGGCGGCTAACTATGGCTACACCTTC
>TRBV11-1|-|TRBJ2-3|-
CASSPRTKSTDTQYF
TGTGCCAGCAGCCCGCGGACTAAGAGCACAGATACGCAGTATTTT
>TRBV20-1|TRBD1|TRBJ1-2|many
CSGSDRNYGYTF
TGCAGTGGGTCGGACAGGAACTATGGCTACACCTTC
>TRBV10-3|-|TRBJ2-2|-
CAISESGATGELFF
TGTGCCATCAGTGAGTCGGGGGCGACCGGGGAGCTGTTTTTT
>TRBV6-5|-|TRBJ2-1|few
CASRYSRSPYNEQFF
TGTGCCAGCAGGTACTCACGGTCCCCCTACAATGAGCAGTTCTTC
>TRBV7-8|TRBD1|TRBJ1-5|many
CASSLDRVDQPQHF
TGTGCCAGCAGCCTCGACAGGGTGGACCAGCCCCAGCATTTT
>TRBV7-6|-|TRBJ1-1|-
CASSLNPQGTTEAFF
TGTGCCAGCAGCTTAAATCCCCAGGGAACCACTGAAGCTTTCTTT
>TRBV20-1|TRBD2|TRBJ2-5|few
CSAPTSGFGETQYF
TGCAGTGCACCGACTAGCGGGTTCGGTGAGACCCAGTACTTC
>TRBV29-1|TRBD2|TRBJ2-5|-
CSVGGLAGGSGQETQYF
TGCAGCGTTGGGGGTCTAGCGGGAGGGTCGGGACAAGAGACCCAGTACTTC
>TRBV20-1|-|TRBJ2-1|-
CSAPNPMSGHNNEQFF
TGCAGTGCTCCCAACCCCATGAGCGGGCACAACAATGAGCAGTTCTTC
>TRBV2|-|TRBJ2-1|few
CASSGDGPLGNEQFF
TGTGCCAGCAGTGGGGACGGCCCTTTGGGGAATGAGCAGTTCTTC
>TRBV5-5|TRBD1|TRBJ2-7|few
CASSLGQGGYEQYF
TGTGCCAGCAGCTTGGGACAGGGGGGTTACGAGCAGTACTTC
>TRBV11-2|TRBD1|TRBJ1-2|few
CASSPRMGQHYGYTF
TGTGCCAGCAGCCCAAGAATGGGACAGCACTATGGCTACACCTTC
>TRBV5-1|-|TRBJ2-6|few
CASSLEGSGANVLTF
TGCGCCAGCAGCTTAGAGGGCTCTGGGGCCAACGTCCTGACTTTC
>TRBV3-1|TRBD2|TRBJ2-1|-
CASSHARTSGRGEQFF
TGTGCCAGCAGTCACGCTAGGACTAGCGGGAGGGGTGAGCAGTTCTTC
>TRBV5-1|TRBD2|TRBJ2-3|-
CASSQDRSGGITDTQYF
TGCGCCAGCAGCCAGGATAGGAGCGGGGGCATTACAGATACGCAGTATTTT
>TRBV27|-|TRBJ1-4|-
CASSFNGQYNEKLFF
TGTGCCAGCAGTTTCAACGGACAGTATAATGAAAAACTGTTTTTT
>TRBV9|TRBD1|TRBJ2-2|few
CASSNRDRSTGELFF
TGTGCCAGCAGCAACCGGGACAGAAGCACCGGGGAGCTGTTTTTT
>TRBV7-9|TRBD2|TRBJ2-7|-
CATLPAGGREQYF
TGTGCCACCCTCCCAGCGGGAGGGCGGGAGCAGTACTTC
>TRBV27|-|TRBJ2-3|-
CASGVFNTDTQYF
TGTGCCAGCGGAGTTTTTAACACAGATACGCAGTATTTT
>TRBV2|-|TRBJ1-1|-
CASSLDGNTEAFF
TGTGCCAGCAGCCTGGACGGGAACACTGAAGCTTTCTTT
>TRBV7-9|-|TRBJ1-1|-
CASSPGGGTEAFF
TGTGCCAGCAGCCCCGGGGGTGGCACTGAAGCTTTCTTT
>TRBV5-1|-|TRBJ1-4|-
CASGAGRGYSTNEKLFF
TGCGCCAGCGGGGCTGGACGAGGGTATTCAACTAATGAAAAACTGTTTTTT
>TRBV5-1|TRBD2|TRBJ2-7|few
CASSLASTSVSYEQYF
TGCGCCAGCAGCTTGGCGTCGACTAGCGTATCCTACGAGCAGTACTTC
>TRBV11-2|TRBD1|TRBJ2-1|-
CASSKLGGRNNEQFF
TGTGCCAGCAGCAAACTAGGGGGCCGAAACAATGAGCAGTTCTTC
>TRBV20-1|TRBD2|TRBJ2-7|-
CSAWGLAASYEQYF
TGCAGTGCTTGGGGACTAGCGGCTTCCTACGAGCAGTACTTC
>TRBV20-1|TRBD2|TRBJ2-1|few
CSARGLVFNEQFF
TGCAGTGCTAGGGGACTAGTTTTCAATGAGCAGTTCTTC
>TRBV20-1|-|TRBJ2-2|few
CSARSGQIYTGELFF
TGCAGTGCTAGAAGTGGACAGATTTACACCGGGGAGCTGTTTTTT
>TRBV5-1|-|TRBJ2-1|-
CASSLGGLNNEQFF
TGCGCCAGCAGCTTGGGGGGACTGAACAATGAGCAGTTCTTC
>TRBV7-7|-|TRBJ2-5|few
CASSLPGQETQYF
TGTGCCAGCAGCTTACCAGGACAAGAGACCCAGTACTTC
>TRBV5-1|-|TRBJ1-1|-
CASSWDGPTEAFF
TGCGCCAGCAGCTGGGACGGCCCCACTGAAGCTTTCTTT
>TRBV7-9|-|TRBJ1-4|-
CASGRTPVEKLFF
TGTGCCAGCGGCAGGACACCTGTTGAAAAACTGTTTTTT